A selection of T cell receptor beta chains follows, all from one sample in a study of breast tumors, draining lymph nodes, adjacent tissues. TCRdb called the multiplex PCR reads again in MiXCR, with one record for every CDR3 protein. The repertoire includes around 12,000 distinct CDR3 sequences, roughly three quarters of them detected once, and 44% sits in the top ten. Sequenced: tumor-adjacent breast tissue. All receptors derive from a female donor with breast cancer. Some clones in this sample may be carry-over from other donors' samples. Each CDR3 is given with its conserved first and last residue. The order of the fields is J gene, D gene, clone size, V gene, CDR3 protein, CDR3 DNA. A D gene is named only where the DNA matches it firmly. Size values are once, few and many counts, or a class for expanded clones, and some rows have none.

j_gene: TRBJ2-3; d_gene: NA; abundance: NA; v_gene: TRBV5-1; CDR3aa: CASSFPRERTDTQYF; CDR3nt: TGCGCCAGCAGCTTTCCACGTGAACGCACAGATACGCAGTATTTT
j_gene: TRBJ2-1; d_gene: TRBD2; abundance: NA; v_gene: TRBV12-3/TRBV12-4; CDR3aa: CASSGTSGRASRNEQFF; CDR3nt: TGTGCCAGCAGTGGGACTAGCGGGAGGGCCAGTAGAAATGAGCAGTTCTTC
j_gene: TRBJ2-1; d_gene: TRBD2; abundance: NA; v_gene: TRBV5-1; CDR3aa: CASSRSLAGGQGEQFF; CDR3nt: TGCGCCAGCAGCCGGTCGCTAGCGGGAGGGCAGGGTGAGCAGTTCTTC
j_gene: TRBJ2-7; d_gene: NA; abundance: NA; v_gene: TRBV20-1; CDR3aa: CSATSGTAAYEQYF; CDR3nt: TGCAGTGCTACTTCGGGAACGGCGGCCTACGAGCAGTACTTC
j_gene: TRBJ2-5; d_gene: TRBD2; abundance: NA; v_gene: TRBV7-2; CDR3aa: CASSLGGTSGQETQYF; CDR3nt: TGTGCCAGCAGCTTAGGTGGGACTAGCGGCCAAGAGACCCAGTACTTC
j_gene: TRBJ2-7; d_gene: NA; abundance: few; v_gene: TRBV6-5; CDR3aa: CASSYSGDTAYEQYF; CDR3nt: TGTGCCAGCAGTTACTCGGGGGATACGGCCTACGAGCAGTACTTC
j_gene: TRBJ2-2; d_gene: NA; abundance: NA; v_gene: TRBV7-9; CDR3aa: CASSLVAGGTNTGELFF; CDR3nt: TGTGCCAGCAGCTTAGTAGCCGGGGGCACGAACACCGGGGAGCTGTTTTTT
j_gene: TRBJ2-3; d_gene: TRBD1; abundance: NA; v_gene: TRBV20-1; CDR3aa: CSAEDRRRGTDTQYF; CDR3nt: TGCAGTGCTGAGGACAGGCGACGTGGCACAGATACGCAGTATTTT
j_gene: TRBJ1-6; d_gene: NA; abundance: once; v_gene: TRBV9; CDR3aa: CASSVGAYNSPLHF; CDR3nt: TGTGCCAGCAGCGTAGGGGCCTATAATTCACCCCTCCACTTT
j_gene: TRBJ2-1; d_gene: NA; abundance: medium-sized; v_gene: TRBV7-9; CDR3aa: CASSLIQRYNEQFF; CDR3nt: TGTGCCAGCAGCTTAATCCAGAGATACAATGAGCAGTTCTTC
j_gene: TRBJ2-1; d_gene: NA; abundance: NA; v_gene: TRBV20-1; CDR3aa: CSARDGLSSYNEQFF; CDR3nt: TGCAGTGCTAGAGATGGGCTGAGCTCCTACAATGAGCAGTTCTTC
j_gene: TRBJ2-1; d_gene: TRBD2; abundance: once; v_gene: TRBV9; CDR3aa: CASSVEDRSGRGGNNEQFF; CDR3nt: TGTGCCAGCAGCGTAGAAGATCGATCGGGGAGGGGCGGGAACAATGAGCAGTTCTTC
j_gene: TRBJ2-3; d_gene: NA; abundance: NA; v_gene: TRBV4-1; CDR3aa: CASSQDHSPGRTDTQYF; CDR3nt: TGCGCCAGCAGCCAAGATCACTCTCCTGGGCGGACAGATACGCAGTATTTT
j_gene: TRBJ2-5; d_gene: TRBD1; abundance: few; v_gene: TRBV24-1; CDR3aa: CATSDFRSDRGREETQYF; CDR3nt: TGTGCCACCAGTGATTTTAGGTCGGACAGGGGGCGCGAAGAGACCCAGTACTTC
j_gene: TRBJ1-6; d_gene: TRBD1; abundance: NA; v_gene: TRBV7-2; CDR3aa: CASSAPGTGLNSPLHF; CDR3nt: TGTGCCAGCAGCGCCCCCGGGACAGGCCTTAATTCACCCCTCCACTTT
j_gene: TRBJ2-6; d_gene: NA; abundance: NA; v_gene: TRBV2; CDR3aa: CASSVDGANVLTF; CDR3nt: TGTGCCAGCAGTGTAGATGGGGCCAACGTCCTGACTTTC
j_gene: TRBJ1-2; d_gene: NA; abundance: NA; v_gene: TRBV6-1; CDR3aa: CASTPSGQGYTF; CDR3nt: TGTGCCAGCACCCCAAGCGGGCAGGGCTACACCTTC
j_gene: TRBJ2-5; d_gene: TRBD1; abundance: NA; v_gene: TRBV6-1; CDR3aa: CASRRQGYETQYF; CDR3nt: TGTGCCAGCAGAAGACAGGGGTATGAGACCCAGTACTTC
j_gene: TRBJ2-7; d_gene: NA; abundance: NA; v_gene: TRBV11-2; CDR3aa: CASSPIQGSVNEQYF; CDR3nt: TGTGCCAGCAGCCCTATACAGGGTAGCGTAAACGAGCAGTACTTC
j_gene: TRBJ2-1; d_gene: TRBD2; abundance: few; v_gene: TRBV7-2; CDR3aa: CASSPINQAGGSYNEQFF; CDR3nt: TGTGCCAGCAGCCCCATCAATCAAGCGGGGGGTTCCTACAATGAGCAGTTCTTC
j_gene: TRBJ2-3; d_gene: TRBD2; abundance: many; v_gene: TRBV11-2; CDR3aa: CASSLVLADTDTQYF; CDR3nt: TGTGCCAGCAGCTTAGTCCTAGCGGACACAGATACGCAGTATTTT
j_gene: TRBJ2-7; d_gene: NA; abundance: medium-sized; v_gene: TRBV7-2; CDR3aa: CASSFTRDYEQYF; CDR3nt: TGTGCCAGCAGCTTTACTAGGGACTACGAGCAGTACTTC
j_gene: TRBJ2-7; d_gene: TRBD1; abundance: NA; v_gene: TRBV10-3; CDR3aa: CAISLRDRAHEQYF; CDR3nt: TGTGCCATCAGCCTCCGGGACAGGGCCCACGAGCAGTACTTC
j_gene: TRBJ2-1; d_gene: NA; abundance: NA; v_gene: TRBV7-7; CDR3aa: CASSLARGNEQFF; CDR3nt: TGTGCTAGCAGCTTAGCGCGGGGCAATGAGCAGTTCTTC
j_gene: TRBJ2-1; d_gene: NA; abundance: NA; v_gene: TRBV3-2; CDR3aa: CASSTQTQFF; CDR3nt: TGTGCCAGCAGCACACAGACGCAGTTCTTC
j_gene: TRBJ1-2; d_gene: NA; abundance: NA; v_gene: TRBV4-2; CDR3aa: CASSQRGAGGYTF; CDR3nt: TGTGCCAGCAGCCAACGTGGGGCGGGAGGCTACACCTTC
j_gene: TRBJ2-1; d_gene: NA; abundance: many; v_gene: TRBV19; CDR3aa: CASSERNEQFF; CDR3nt: TGTGCCAGTAGTGAAAGAAATGAGCAGTTCTTC
j_gene: TRBJ2-7; d_gene: TRBD2; abundance: NA; v_gene: TRBV7-9; CDR3aa: CASSFTSGEQYF; CDR3nt: TGTGCCAGCAGCTTTACTAGCGGTGAGCAGTACTTC
j_gene: TRBJ2-4; d_gene: NA; abundance: few; v_gene: TRBV18; CDR3aa: CASSPPEAKNIQYF; CDR3nt: TGTGCCAGCTCACCACCGGAAGCCAAAAACATTCAGTACTTC
j_gene: TRBJ2-5; d_gene: NA; abundance: NA; v_gene: TRBV7-9; CDR3aa: CASSLDAGQETQYF; CDR3nt: TGTGCCAGCAGCCTCGATGCGGGCCAAGAGACCCAGTACTTC
j_gene: TRBJ2-5; d_gene: NA; abundance: many; v_gene: TRBV5-1; CDR3aa: CASSPTGTQETQYF; CDR3nt: TGCGCCAGCAGCCCTACAGGGACCCAAGAGACCCAGTACTTC
j_gene: TRBJ2-5; d_gene: NA; abundance: NA; v_gene: TRBV11-1; CDR3aa: CASSLGRVRETQYF; CDR3nt: TGTGCCAGCAGCCTCGGACGGGTGAGGGAGACCCAGTACTTC
j_gene: TRBJ2-3; d_gene: TRBD2; abundance: medium-sized; v_gene: TRBV15; CDR3aa: CATSRSGSGVDTQYF; CDR3nt: TGTGCCACCAGCAGGAGCGGGAGCGGAGTAGATACGCAGTATTTT
j_gene: TRBJ1-2; d_gene: TRBD1; abundance: NA; v_gene: TRBV19; CDR3aa: CASSILSRGPGYGYTF; CDR3nt: TGTGCCAGTAGTATTCTATCAAGGGGGCCCGGCTATGGCTACACCTTC
j_gene: TRBJ1-2; d_gene: NA; abundance: NA; v_gene: TRBV6-1; CDR3aa: CASTPDRTTFGYTF; CDR3nt: TGTGCCAGCACTCCGGACAGAACCACGTTCGGCTACACCTTC
j_gene: TRBJ2-5; d_gene: TRBD2; abundance: NA; v_gene: TRBV28; CDR3aa: CASSYGGAQYF; CDR3nt: TGTGCCAGCAGCTACGGGGGGGCCCAGTACTTC
j_gene: TRBJ1-2; d_gene: NA; abundance: NA; v_gene: TRBV15; CDR3aa: CATSPGVGLVYGYTF; CDR3nt: TGTGCCACCAGCCCGGGGGTAGGCCTCGTCTATGGCTACACCTTC
j_gene: TRBJ2-5; d_gene: NA; abundance: NA; v_gene: TRBV11-1; CDR3aa: CASRQQGGETQYF; CDR3nt: TGTGCCAGCAGACAACAGGGAGGAGAGACCCAGTACTTC
j_gene: TRBJ2-2; d_gene: NA; abundance: NA; v_gene: TRBV7-2; CDR3aa: CASSLSTGELFF; CDR3nt: TGTGCCAGCAGTTTGTCCACCGGGGAGCTGTTTTTT
j_gene: TRBJ1-6; d_gene: TRBD1; abundance: NA; v_gene: TRBV20-1; CDR3aa: CSAKTGVNSPLHF; CDR3nt: TGCAGTGCAAAAACAGGGGTTAATTCACCCCTCCACTTT
j_gene: TRBJ2-2; d_gene: NA; abundance: medium-sized; v_gene: TRBV7-7; CDR3aa: CASSHPTGELFF; CDR3nt: TGTGCCAGCAGCCACCCCACCGGGGAGCTGTTTTTT
j_gene: TRBJ2-5; d_gene: NA; abundance: few; v_gene: TRBV7-3; CDR3aa: CASSLTGTYQETQYF; CDR3nt: TGTGCCAGCAGCTTAACAGGCACCTACCAAGAGACCCAGTACTTC
j_gene: TRBJ2-7; d_gene: TRBD2; abundance: NA; v_gene: TRBV12-3/TRBV12-4; CDR3aa: CASRASGSGWEQYF; CDR3nt: TGTGCCAGCAGAGCTAGCGGGAGTGGTTGGGAGCAGTACTTC
j_gene: TRBJ2-7; d_gene: NA; abundance: NA; v_gene: TRBV4-3; CDR3aa: CASSQGLLRNDRAYEQYF; CDR3nt: TGCGCCAGCAGCCAAGGGCTACTACGGAACGACCGGGCTTACGAGCAGTACTTC
j_gene: TRBJ2-1; d_gene: NA; abundance: many; v_gene: TRBV6-5; CDR3aa: CASSYRPGFNEQFF; CDR3nt: TGTGCCAGCAGTTACCGACCAGGATTCAATGAGCAGTTCTTC